This TCR beta chain is from a study of OX40 agonist ivuxolimab in advanced cancers. Study-level background: The study gave patients intravenous ivuxolimab at 0.01 to 10 mg/kg every 2 weeks. Cancers in dose escalation were hepatocellular, melanoma, renal cell and head and neck. Study findings and constraints: Expansion of clones was among the lowest in partial responders at 0.1-3.0 mg/kg.

In germline, CDR1 is MNHEY, CDR2 SMNVEV (reference sequence). This CDR3 region has 15 residues. Trimming shortened V by 5 bases and J by 6 bases, and 14 bases separated the two germline ends. Comments on this clone: Its matching antigen is unknown.

Sampled blood was obtained at baseline, cycle 4 day 1, and cycle 7 day 1. Data came from immunoSEQ multiplex PCR; TCRdb stores just in-frame clones and leaves some out. This sample has under 95,000 clones, with over 65% found just once. This TCR was sampled from an adult with an advanced solid tumor such as melanoma, head and neck, liver or kidney cancer. The genes are TRBV27 and TRBJ1-6; perhaps TRBD1 as D (6 bases). The specimen comprised CD4+ or CD8+ T cells sorted from blood, sampled in a trial of the OX40 agonist ivuxolimab. CDR3 region: CASSRDRRSNSPLHF. DNA for the CDR3: TGTGCCAGCAGTCGCGACAGGCGGTCTAATTCACCCCTCCACTTT.